This TCR beta chain came from a study of Graves' ophthalmopathy and Graves' hyperthyroidism. Overall study results and limits: Progression of ophthalmopathy was predicted by the model with about 67% sensitivity and about 72% specificity. Blood also carried most expanded thyroid clonotypes exceeding 0.001 frequency. Built on 13 signatures, a model told ophthalmopathy apart from stable hyperthyroidism with roughly 88% sensitivity and 80% to 82% specificity.

RNA transcripts yielded amplified TCR beta CDR3 regions. First-round RT-PCR with HTBI primers preceded a second-round multiplex PCR. TCRdb ran MiXCR on the multiplex PCR reads and lists one entry per CDR3 protein. This table has 900,000 to 1,200,000 distinct CDR3 sequences, around a third appearing once. Clinicians diagnosed using symptoms, serum thyroxine, TRAb, thyroid ultrasound and orbital computed tomography. The CDR3 sequence is 17 residues long. CDR1 SGDLS and CDR2 YYNGEE come from the germline V gene. The V and J ends lost 4 bases and 4 bases, in that order; junction bases with no gene match: 16. This clonotype was detected only once. Its matching antigen is unknown.

The chain employs TRBV9 and TRBJ1-2, with 7 bases that match TRBD1. This TCR came from an adult man with Graves' hyperthyroidism. Specimen: peripheral blood or thyroid tissue (not recorded which). The CDR3 DNA sequence: TGTGCCAGCAGCCCAAAGGACAGGCCAACGCTGGGCTATGGCTACACCTTC. It codes for CASSPKDRPTLGYGYTF.